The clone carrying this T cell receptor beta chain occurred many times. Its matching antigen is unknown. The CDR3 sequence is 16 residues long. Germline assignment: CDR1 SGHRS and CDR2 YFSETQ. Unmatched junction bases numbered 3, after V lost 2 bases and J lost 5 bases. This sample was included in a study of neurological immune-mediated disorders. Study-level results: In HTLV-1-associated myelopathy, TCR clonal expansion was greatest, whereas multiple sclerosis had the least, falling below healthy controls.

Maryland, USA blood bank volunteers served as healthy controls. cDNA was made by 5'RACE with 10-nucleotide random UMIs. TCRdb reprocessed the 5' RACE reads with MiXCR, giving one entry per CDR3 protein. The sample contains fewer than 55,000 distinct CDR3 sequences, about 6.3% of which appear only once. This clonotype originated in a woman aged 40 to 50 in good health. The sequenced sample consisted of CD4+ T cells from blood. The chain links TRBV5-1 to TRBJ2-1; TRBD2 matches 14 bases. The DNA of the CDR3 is TGCGCCAGCAGCTTACCGGGACTAGCGGGAGACAATGAGCAGTTCTTC. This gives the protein CASSLPGLAGDNEQFF. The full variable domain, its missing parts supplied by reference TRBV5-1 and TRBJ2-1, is KAGVTQTPRYLIKTRGQQVTLSCSPISGHRSVSWYQQTPGQGLQFLFEYFSETQRNKGNFPGRFSGRQFSNSRSEMNVSTLELGDSALYLCASSLPGLAGDNEQFFGPGTRLTVL.